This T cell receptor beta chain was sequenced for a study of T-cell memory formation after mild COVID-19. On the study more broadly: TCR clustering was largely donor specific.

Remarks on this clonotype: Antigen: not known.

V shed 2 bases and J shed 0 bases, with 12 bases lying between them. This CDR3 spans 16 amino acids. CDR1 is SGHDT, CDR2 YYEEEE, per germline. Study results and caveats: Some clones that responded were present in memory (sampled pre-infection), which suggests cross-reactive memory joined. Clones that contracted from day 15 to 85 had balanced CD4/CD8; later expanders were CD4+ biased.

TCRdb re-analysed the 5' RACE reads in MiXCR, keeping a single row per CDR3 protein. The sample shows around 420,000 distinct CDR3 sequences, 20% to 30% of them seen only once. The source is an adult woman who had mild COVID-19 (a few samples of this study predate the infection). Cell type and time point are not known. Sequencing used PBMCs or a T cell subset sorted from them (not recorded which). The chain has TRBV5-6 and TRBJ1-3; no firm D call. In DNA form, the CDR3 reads TGTGCCAGCAGCTTCGACCGTCGACTCTCTGGAAACACCATATATTTT. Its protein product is CASSFDRRLSGNTIYF.